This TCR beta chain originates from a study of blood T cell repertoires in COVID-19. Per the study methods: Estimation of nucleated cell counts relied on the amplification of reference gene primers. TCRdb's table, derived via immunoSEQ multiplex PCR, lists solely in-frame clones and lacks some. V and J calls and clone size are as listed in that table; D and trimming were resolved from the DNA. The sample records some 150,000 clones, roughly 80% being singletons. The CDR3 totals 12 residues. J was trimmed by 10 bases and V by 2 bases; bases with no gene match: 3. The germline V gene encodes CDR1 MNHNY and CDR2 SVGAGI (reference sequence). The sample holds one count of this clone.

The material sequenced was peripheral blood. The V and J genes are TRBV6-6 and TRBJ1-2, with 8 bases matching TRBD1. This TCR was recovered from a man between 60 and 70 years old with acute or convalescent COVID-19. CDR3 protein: CASSYEDRDYTF. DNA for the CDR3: TGTGCCAGCAGTTACGAGGACAGGGACTACACCTTC.